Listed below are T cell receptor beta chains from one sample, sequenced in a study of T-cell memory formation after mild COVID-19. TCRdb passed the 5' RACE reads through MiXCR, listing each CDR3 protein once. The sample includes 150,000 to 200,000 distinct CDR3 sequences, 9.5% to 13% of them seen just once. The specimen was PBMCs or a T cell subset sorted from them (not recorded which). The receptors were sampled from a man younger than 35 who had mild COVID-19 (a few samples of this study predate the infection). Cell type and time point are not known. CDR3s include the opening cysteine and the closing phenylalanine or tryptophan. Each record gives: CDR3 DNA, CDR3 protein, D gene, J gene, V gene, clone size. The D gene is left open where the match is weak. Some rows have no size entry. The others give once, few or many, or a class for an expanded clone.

DNA: TGCGCCAGCAGCCAATCAATAGGAAGTCCCGGGGGCTACCAAGAGACCCAGTACTTC; CDR3: CASSQSIGSPGGYQETQYF; D: .; J: TRBJ2-5; V: TRBV4-1; size: many
DNA: TGTGCCAGCAGGGAGCGGGGGGGCCCCGGGGAGCTGTTTTTT; CDR3: CASRERGGPGELFF; D: TRBD2; J: TRBJ2-2; V: TRBV6-2/TRBV6-3; size: .
DNA: TGTGCCAGCAGTAATCCCCCCCTCTCGACGGAGCAGTACTTC; CDR3: CASSNPPLSTEQYF; D: .; J: TRBJ2-7; V: TRBV12-3/TRBV12-4; size: many
DNA: TGTGCCAGCCAACCGCGACAGAACACCGGGGAGCTGTTTTTT; CDR3: CASQPRQNTGELFF; D: .; J: TRBJ2-2; V: TRBV6-2/TRBV6-3; size: few
DNA: TGTGCCAGCAGTGAAACTAGCGGGGCCACAGATACGCAGTATTTT; CDR3: CASSETSGATDTQYF; D: TRBD2; J: TRBJ2-3; V: TRBV25-1; size: few
DNA: TGTGCCACCAGTGATACTGGGACAGGGGCTATGACGGAGACCCAGTACTTC; CDR3: CATSDTGTGAMTETQYF; D: TRBD1; J: TRBJ2-5; V: TRBV24-1; size: few
DNA: TGCAGTGCCGGGACCCCCGTGGGGCCAGAGACCCAGTACTTC; CDR3: CSAGTPVGPETQYF; D: .; J: TRBJ2-5; V: TRBV20-1; size: few
DNA: TGTGCCAGCAGTGCATACAGGGGCCGCTCCTACGAGCAGTACTTC; CDR3: CASSAYRGRSYEQYF; D: TRBD1; J: TRBJ2-7; V: TRBV25-1; size: .
DNA: TGTGCCAGCAGCCTCGGACCCACACCCCTCGAGCAGTACTTC; CDR3: CASSLGPTPLEQYF; D: .; J: TRBJ2-7; V: TRBV7-2; size: few
DNA: TGTGCCAGCAGTTACGGGTTAGGTGGGTTCGTGAACACTGAAGCTTTCTTT; CDR3: CASSYGLGGFVNTEAFF; D: .; J: TRBJ1-1; V: TRBV6-2/TRBV6-3; size: .
DNA: TGTGCCAGCAGCTTGGGGACAGGGGGAGAGACCCAGTACTTC; CDR3: CASSLGTGGETQYF; D: TRBD1; J: TRBJ2-5; V: TRBV5-5; size: .